This T cell receptor (beta chain) originates from a study of T cells in localized non-small cell lung cancer. The CDR3 has 14 amino acids. V shed 5 bases and J 7 bases; nucleotides not matched to a gene: 6. Germline CDR1 and CDR2: MGHRA and YSYEKL. About this clone itself: The target antigen is unknown.

Repertoires were generated with immunoSEQ multiplex PCR, while TCRdb's copy carries only in-frame clones and drops some. The profile shows roughly 90,000 clones, roughly 93% of them singletons. Study observations and caveats: Analysis by sequencing included only one tumor region, so heterogeneity remains possible. Uninvolved adjacent lung showed higher T cell clonality than tumor. Turning up in adjacent lung were a median approximately 60 of the top 100 tumor clones.

V gene TRBV4-1 combines with J gene TRBJ2-2; 8 bases are shared with TRBD1. The source is a woman aged 35 to 75 with stage II squamous cell lung carcinoma. The sequenced sample was PBMCs, obtained before any cancer treatment. CDR3 sequence reads: CASSTLQGVGELFF. The DNA of the CDR3 is TGCGCCAGCAGCACCTTACAGGGGGTCGGGGAGCTGTTTTTT.